A selection of T cell receptor beta chains follows, all from one sample in a study of PD-1 blockade in mismatch repair-deficient tumors. Data came from immunoSEQ multiplex PCR; TCRdb stores just in-frame clones and leaves some out. The table has 100,000 to 150,000 clones, 86% seen once. The sample was peripheral blood, taken 44 weeks after starting pembrolizumab. These receptors were obtained from an adult with mismatch repair-deficient cancer. Each CDR3 is given with its conserved first and last residue. The order of the fields is D gene, J gene, V gene, CDR3 protein, CDR3 DNA. A D gene is named only where the DNA matches it firmly.

d_gene: NA; j_gene: TRBJ1-1; v_gene: TRBV28; CDR3aa: CASRPPNTEAFF; CDR3nt: TGTGCCAGCAGACCACCAAACACTGAAGCTTTCTTT
d_gene: NA; j_gene: TRBJ2-5; v_gene: TRBV29-1; CDR3aa: CSVTGTSQETQYF; CDR3nt: TGCAGCGTTACCGGGACAAGCCAAGAGACCCAGTACTTC
d_gene: TRBD2; j_gene: TRBJ2-2; v_gene: TRBV6-5; CDR3aa: CASRGAGGRVGELFF; CDR3nt: TGTGCCAGCAGAGGGGCGGGAGGGAGGGTCGGGGAGCTGTTTTTT
d_gene: NA; j_gene: TRBJ1-2; v_gene: TRBV7-5; CDR3aa: CVRSLRESSFYGYTF; CDR3nt: TGTGTCAGAAGCTTAAGGGAGTCCAGTTTCTATGGCTACACCTTC
d_gene: NA; j_gene: TRBJ1-1; v_gene: TRBV27; CDR3aa: CATTRAEAFF; CDR3nt: TGTGCCACCACTCGTGCTGAAGCTTTCTTT
d_gene: TRBD2; j_gene: TRBJ2-3; v_gene: TRBV13; CDR3aa: CASSSTSGNLGDTQYF; CDR3nt: TGTGCCAGCAGCTCCACTAGCGGGAACCTTGGAGATACGCAGTATTTT
d_gene: NA; j_gene: TRBJ1-2; v_gene: TRBV30; CDR3aa: CAWSGGDGYTF; CDR3nt: TGTGCCTGGAGTGGTGGGGATGGCTACACCTTC
d_gene: NA; j_gene: TRBJ1-1; v_gene: TRBV7-4; CDR3aa: CASSLKTWGAFF; CDR3nt: TGTGCCAGCAGCTTGAAGACGTGGGGAGCTTTCTTT
d_gene: TRBD1; j_gene: TRBJ1-1; v_gene: TRBV5-1; CDR3aa: CASSLDGQGIDTEAFF; CDR3nt: TGCGCCAGCAGCTTGGACGGACAGGGGATTGACACTGAAGCTTTCTTT
d_gene: TRBD2; j_gene: TRBJ2-7; v_gene: TRBV10-2; CDR3aa: CASGWREGSYEQYF; CDR3nt: TGCGCCAGCGGGTGGCGGGAGGGGTCCTACGAGCAGTACTTC